These 15 T cell receptor beta chains originate from one sample sequenced in a study of breast tumors, draining lymph nodes, adjacent tissues. Breast cancer patients provided tissue from their axillary draining lymph nodes. TCRdb reprocessed the multiplex PCR reads via MiXCR and lists one record per CDR3 protein. Among 150,000 to 250,000 distinct CDR3 sequences, approximately 30% were seen once, and the ten largest hold around 4.4%. Sequenced: axillary lymph node tissue. The receptors stem from a female donor with breast cancer. Some clones in this sample may be carry-over from other donors' samples.

The sample holds many counts of this clonotype. The chain has TRBV9 and TRBJ2-3; D assignment may be TRBD1 or TRBD2 (6 bases each). Between the trimmed V and J ends, which lost 3 bases and 2 bases, there was a span of 19 bases. Germline lookup yields CDR1 SGDLS and CDR2 YYNGEE. This CDR3 has 17 amino acids. In DNA, the CDR3 is TGTGCCAGCAGCGAGAGGGGGGCTGGACAGTCCACAGATACGCAGTATTTT. Its translation is CASSERGAGQSTDTQYF.

This clonotype came up a few times. This CDR3 is missing its conserved last phenylalanine or tryptophan, likely due to a read error. The gene calls are TRBV5-1 and TRBJ1-5, with 9 bases aligning to TRBD1. Trimming at V came to 0 bases and at J to 5 bases, leaving 0 bases not matched to a gene. Looked up from germline, CDR1 is SGHRS and CDR2 is YFSETQ. The CDR3 totals 14 residues. Here the CDR3 DNA reads TGCGCCAGCAGCTTGGGGACAGGGGATCAGCCCCAGCATCTT. Translating gives CASSLGTGDQPQHL.

To note about this clonotype: Since no conserved phenylalanine or tryptophan closes the CDR3, a read error is the likely cause. The V gene is TRBV7-8, the J gene TRBJ1-5, with 9 bases aligning to TRBD1. The J call is uncertain, as TRBJ2-3 better fits the DNA end. The germline V gene encodes CDR1 SGHVS and CDR2 FQNEAQ. The CDR3 sequence is 11 residues long. CDR3 in DNA: TGTGCCAGCAGCTTGGGACAGGGCCAGTATTAT. Translation gives CASSLGQGQYY.

J is TRBJ1-5 and V is TRBV18; 7 bases agree with TRBD1. CDR1 and CDR2 (germline): KGHSH, LQKENI. J lost 3 bases, V lost 3 bases, and 11 bases had no gene match. The CDR3 totals 17 residues. In nucleotides, the CDR3 is TGTGCCAGCTCACCGACAGGGATAAGAGGGATCAATCAGCCCCAGCATTTT. It yields the protein CASSPTGIRGINQPQHF.

This clonotype was counted ten times or more. The CDR3 reads CASSGSGGTSYEQYF. CDR3 DNA sequence: TGTGCCAGCAGCGGTAGCGGGGGGACGAGTTACGAGCAGTACTTC. This sequence joins TRBV7-2 and TRBJ2-7, with 10 bases identical to TRBD2. Germline V CDR1 and CDR2: SGHTA, FQGNSA. The CDR3 consists of 15 residues. Germline trimming cut 5 bases from V and 4 bases from J; bases unmatched to any gene: 8.

Turning to this clonotype: Being one base from a much bigger clone, this may be a read error. The V call is TRBV20-1, the J call TRBJ1-5, with D perhaps matching TRBD1 (5 bases). This CDR3 is 14 amino acids long. Per germline, CDR1 DFQATT and CDR2 SNEGSKA (reference sequence). The CDR3: CSVQWGRFNPPQHF. The CDR3, as DNA: TGCAGTGTTCAGTGGGGCAGGTTCAATCCGCCCCAGCATTTT.

A remark on this clonotype: A much larger clone differs by one base, so this may be a read error. V and J are TRBV20-1 and TRBJ1-2; unclear D gene. CDR1 is DFQATT, CDR2 SNEGSKA, per germline (reference sequence). CDR3 length: 12 amino acids. Written as DNA, the CDR3 is TGCAGTGCTAGAGATGAGTACTATGGCTCCACCTTC. Amino acid sequence: CSARDEYYGSTF.

This clonotype was recorded many times. V gene TRBV11-2 combines with J gene TRBJ2-5; D might be TRBD2 (6 bases). Germline V lookup: CDR1 SGHAT, CDR2 FQNNGV. V gave up 7 bases and J gave up 5 bases, with 14 bases separating them. The CDR3 is made up of 13 amino acids. The CDR3 region is CASTQTGGETQYF. Written as DNA, the CDR3 is TGTGCCAGCACGCAAACTGGAGGGGAGACCCAGTACTTC.

This clonotype was counted at least ten times. CDR3 region: CASSFRDRRVTGELFF. The DNA of the CDR3 is TGTGCCAGCAGTTTCCGGGACAGGAGGGTCACCGGGGAGCTGTTTTTT. The chain has TRBV28 and TRBJ2-2; TRBD1 matches at 8 bases. Trimming at V came to 3 bases and at J to 4 bases, leaving 7 bases not matched to a gene. The V gene's germline CDR1 is MDHEN and CDR2 SYDVKM. The CDR3 contains 16 residues.

As to this clonotype: The junction does not match germline at one end; this may be a read error. The chain joins TRBV7-8 to TRBJ2-2, with D hard to call. Germline loops: CDR1 SGHVS, CDR2 FQNEAQ. The CDR3 loop spans 14 amino acids. CDR3 bases: TGCGCCAGCAGCTTAGTTGGCCCCACCGGGGAGCTGTTTTTT. Residues: CASSLVGPTGELFF.

The chain couples TRBV7-2 to TRBJ2-5, with 12 bases fitting TRBD1. This CDR3 is built from 14 residues. The germline gives CDR1 SGHTA, CDR2 FQGNSA. V lost 5 bases, J lost 5 bases, and 3 bases stayed unmatched. The CDR3 loop is CASSRDRGLETQYF. Written as DNA, the CDR3 is TGTGCCAGCAGCAGGGACAGGGGGCTTGAGACCCAGTACTTC.

This clonotype occurred many times. The junction does not match germline at one end; this may be a read error. V and J are TRBV6-5 and TRBJ2-1; D is possibly TRBD1 (5 bases). From germline, CDR1 is MNHEY and CDR2 SVGAGI. The CDR3 spans 13 residues. The CDR3 coding sequence is TGTGCCAGCAGCCCCCTAGACAGTTCTCAGGAACTCTTC. This gives the protein CASSPLDSSQELF.

This clonotype was recorded at least ten times. This chain joins TRBV19 and TRBJ1-4, with 7 bases identical to TRBD1. J gave up 0 bases and V 7 bases, and 17 bases lay outside the gene matches. The CDR3 is made up of 19 amino acids. Germline values: CDR1 LNHDA, CDR2 SQIVND (reference sequence). The CDR3 DNA follows: TGTGCCAGTAATGCTGGTCTTACAGGGGATAATCCAACTAATGAAAAACTGTTTTTT. The encoded protein is CASNAGLTGDNPTNEKLFF. Combining the CDR3 with reference TRBV19 and TRBJ1-4 gives the whole variable domain DGGITQSPKYLFRKEGQNVTLSCEQNLNHDAMYWYRQDPGQGLRLIYYSQIVNDFQKGDIAEGYSVSREKKESFPLTVTSAQKNPTAFYLCASNAGLTGDNPTNEKLFFGSGTQLSVL.

This clonotype was counted at least ten times. V usage is TRBV10-3 and J usage is TRBJ2-7; 10 nucleotides match TRBD2. This CDR3 is 16 amino acids long. The germline V gene has CDR1 ENHRY and CDR2 SYGVKD. Unmatched junction bases numbered 7, after V lost 2 bases and J lost 3 bases. Written as DNA, the CDR3 is TGTGCCATCAGTGAGGGACTAGCGGACCTAAACTACGAGCAGTACTTC. Protein sequence: CAISEGLADLNYEQYF.

This clonotype was recorded many times. This chain links TRBV4-1 with TRBJ1-4; D is ambiguous. Germline V lookup: CDR1 MGHRA, CDR2 YSYEKL. V was cut by 1 base and J by 4 bases, with 10 bases left in between. This CDR3 has 15 residues. CDR3 sequence (DNA): TGCGCCAGCAGCCAAGGCATGCCAGTTAATGAAAAACTGTTTTTT. Translation gives CASSQGMPVNEKLFF.